The rows below give T cell receptor beta chains drawn from one sample of a study of T-cell reconstitution after alpha-beta-depleted transplantation in children. TCRdb reprocessed the PCR reads via MiXCR and lists one record per CDR3 protein. This table has 600,000 or so distinct CDR3 sequences, 23% appearing once. The sequencing used PBMCs, mostly from graft donor cells, collected 360 days after TCRalphabeta/CD19-depleted stem cell transplant. Every receptor here comes from a boy under two years old who had a stem cell transplant for acute myeloid leukemia, so the T cells may come from the graft donor. Both conserved end residues are part of each CDR3. D genes are given only for firm matches. A clone size is listed for some rows: how often the clone was seen (once, few, many), or a class if it is expanded.

D	V	J	size	CDR3	DNA
TRBD2	TRBV9	TRBJ2-1	many	CASSVGSGGRVEQFF	TGTGCCAGCAGCGTAGGGTCGGGGGGTCGGGTTGAGCAGTTCTTC
-	TRBV5-1	TRBJ1-1	few	CASSFFGDTEAFF	TGCGCCAGCAGCTTTTTCGGAGACACTGAAGCTTTCTTT
-	TRBV5-1	TRBJ2-5	-	CASSLEDRSKPETQYF	TGCGCCAGCAGCTTGGAAGATAGGAGCAAACCAGAGACCCAGTACTTC
-	TRBV27	TRBJ2-6	many	CASRQISLRGRAGANVLTF	TGTGCCAGCAGACAAATCTCACTCAGGGGAAGGGCTGGGGCCAACGTCCTGACTTTC
-	TRBV20-1	TRBJ1-2	few	CSAEVVGNSEHGYTF	TGCAGTGCTGAAGTCGTAGGAAACTCGGAGCATGGCTACACCTTC
TRBD2	TRBV20-1	TRBJ2-3	many	CSATQLAVNTDTQYF	TGCAGTGCTACGCAACTAGCGGTGAACACAGATACGCAGTATTTT
-	TRBV28	TRBJ2-2	-	CASSGHVAELFF	TGTGCCAGCAGTGGACACGTGGCGGAGCTGTTTTTT
-	TRBV11-3	TRBJ2-1	-	CASSLIGRTTGNEQFF	TGTGCCAGCAGCTTGATAGGTAGGACTACCGGGAATGAGCAGTTCTTC
-	TRBV20-1	TRBJ1-6	few	CSAVRASSYNSPLHF	TGCAGTGCTGTACGAGCCAGCTCCTATAATTCACCCCTCCACTTT
-	TRBV20-1	TRBJ2-5	many	CSARGGSTQETQYF	TGCAGTGCTAGAGGCGGGTCCACCCAAGAGACCCAGTACTTC
-	TRBV12-3/TRBV12-4	TRBJ2-1	many	CASSPVGVTSYNEQFF	TGTGCCAGCAGCCCTGTAGGGGTAACCTCCTACAATGAGCAGTTCTTC
TRBD2	TRBV5-1	TRBJ2-3	few	CASSLDASGGPTDTQYF	TGCGCCAGCAGCTTGGATGCTAGCGGGGGGCCCACAGATACGCAGTATTTT
-	TRBV20-1	TRBJ2-7	-	CSARDDSSYEQYF	TGCAGTGCTAGAGATGACAGCTCCTACGAGCAGTACTTC
-	TRBV7-9	TRBJ2-4	many	CASSLTWGSKNIQYF	TGTGCCAGCAGCCTTACCTGGGGATCCAAAAACATTCAGTACTTC
TRBD2	TRBV5-1	TRBJ2-2	-	CASSFPTSGALTGELFF	TGCGCCAGCAGCTTCCCTACTAGCGGGGCTCTCACCGGGGAGCTGTTTTTT
-	TRBV28	TRBJ2-2	-	CATGRANTGELFF	TGTGCCACCGGACGAGCGAACACCGGGGAGCTGTTTTTT
-	TRBV6-1	TRBJ2-1	few	CASSQGGPAFVNEQFF	TGTGCCAGCAGCCAGGGTGGTCCCGCTTTTGTGAATGAGCAGTTCTTC
-	TRBV12-3/TRBV12-4	TRBJ2-6	many	CASSLVFTSGANVLTF	TGTGCCAGCAGTTTGGTCTTTACCTCTGGGGCCAACGTCCTGACTTTC
-	TRBV15	TRBJ1-5	-	CATSSGADYSNQPQHF	TGTGCCACCAGCTCCGGGGCGGACTATAGCAATCAGCCCCAGCATTTT
-	TRBV5-5	TRBJ1-4	few	CASSLLLENEKLFF	TGTGCCAGCAGCTTGCTCTTGGAGAATGAAAAACTGTTTTTT
TRBD1	TRBV2	TRBJ2-1	-	CASTEPQGAHEQFF	TGTGCCAGCACCGAACCGCAGGGGGCCCATGAGCAGTTCTTC
TRBD1	TRBV20-1	TRBJ2-2	-	CSATSGQENTGELFF	TGCAGTGCTACCTCCGGACAGGAAAACACCGGGGAGCTGTTTTTT
TRBD1	TRBV9	TRBJ2-7	medium-sized	CASSGQGAYEQYF	TGTGCCAGCAGTGGACAGGGTGCATACGAGCAGTACTTC
TRBD2	TRBV7-2	TRBJ2-7	-	CASSPRTSGVYEQYF	TGTGCCAGCAGCCCGAGGACTAGCGGGGTCTACGAGCAGTACTTC
-	TRBV27	TRBJ1-6	few	CASGLWTANSPLHF	TGTGCCAGCGGGTTGTGGACAGCGAATTCACCCCTCCACTTT
-	TRBV30	TRBJ1-6	-	CACSKTGGRNSPLHF	TGTGCCTGTTCAAAGACAGGAGGTCGTAATTCACCCCTCCACTTT
-	TRBV24-1	TRBJ2-1	many	CATRTAYNEQFF	TGTGCCACGAGGACAGCCTACAATGAGCAGTTCTTC
TRBD1	TRBV20-1	TRBJ2-1	few	CSAKRTGFQDEQFF	TGCAGTGCCAAGAGGACAGGGTTTCAGGATGAGCAGTTCTTC
TRBD1	TRBV28	TRBJ1-6	many	CASTPQGAHNSPLHF	TGTGCCAGCACTCCACAGGGGGCCCATAATTCACCCCTCCACTTT